This T cell receptor beta chain was sequenced for a study of blood T cell repertoires in COVID-19. V shed 10 bases, J shed 8 bases, and the junction held 7 bases outside the gene matches. The CDR3 runs 11 residues. Looked up from germline, CDR1 is MGHDK and CDR2 is SYGVNS. Sequenced by immunoSEQ multiplex PCR; TCRdb stores in-frame clones only, minus some. The sample lists 220,000 or so clones; roughly 80% were seen once. Sample: peripheral blood. The chain links TRBV25-1 to TRBJ1-2, with 7 positions matching TRBD1. The clonotype originates from a young man with active or convalescent COVID-19. CDR3 coding DNA: TGTGCCACCCGACAGGGAGGAGGCTACACCTTC. Amino acids: CATRQGGGYTF.